This T cell receptor (beta chain) was recovered during a study of technical replicates of blood from a few donors (TCRdb year 2017). Taken from cysteine to phenylalanine, the CDR3 has 14 residues. Just the 42-base CDR3 DNA is kept, in frame starting at base 1. V drops 6 bases and J drops 0 bases, leaving 8 bases in between. CDR1 and CDR2 (SNHLY, FYNNEI) derive from the germline V gene. Receptors were amplified or captured by the immunoSEQ multiplex PCR assay. The immuneACCESS repertoire file appears here via TCRdb, limited to in-frame rearrangements. These files lack a portion of the clones; in checked studies, under half of the deficit traces to unresolved V genes, and the cause of the others is not known. Within this sample are tens of thousands of clones, with approximately 94% of them counted one time only. The biggest ten clones account for roughly 0.25% of the sample. With regard to this clone: The antigen it recognizes is unknown. No base qualities exist here, and no much larger clone lies one base off it.

Sequencing was done on a sample of T cells isolated from PBMCs. The chain is made from TRBV2 and TRBJ2-2; TRBD1 is a weak D gene call, 6 bases matching. This TCR was sampled from a human donor in good health. The sequence in DNA is TGTGCCAGCAGGACAGGAGCGAACACCGGGGAGCTGTTTTTT. It is translated as CASRTGANTGELFF.